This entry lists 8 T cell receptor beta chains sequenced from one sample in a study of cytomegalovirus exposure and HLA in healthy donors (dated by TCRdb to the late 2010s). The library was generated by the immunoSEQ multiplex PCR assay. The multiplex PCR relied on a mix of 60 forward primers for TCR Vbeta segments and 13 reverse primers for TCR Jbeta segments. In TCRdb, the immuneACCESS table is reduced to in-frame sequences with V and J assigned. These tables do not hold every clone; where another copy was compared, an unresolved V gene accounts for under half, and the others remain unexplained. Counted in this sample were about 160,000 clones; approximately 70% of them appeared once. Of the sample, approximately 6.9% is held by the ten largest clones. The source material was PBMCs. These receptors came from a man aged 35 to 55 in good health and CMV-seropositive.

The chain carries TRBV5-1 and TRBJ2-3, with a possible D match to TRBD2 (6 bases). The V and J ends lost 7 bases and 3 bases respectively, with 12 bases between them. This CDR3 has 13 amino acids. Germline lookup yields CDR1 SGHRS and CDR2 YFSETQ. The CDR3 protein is CASGGMVTDTQYF. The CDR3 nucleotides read TGCGCCAGCGGGGGGATGGTAACAGATACGCAGTATTTT.

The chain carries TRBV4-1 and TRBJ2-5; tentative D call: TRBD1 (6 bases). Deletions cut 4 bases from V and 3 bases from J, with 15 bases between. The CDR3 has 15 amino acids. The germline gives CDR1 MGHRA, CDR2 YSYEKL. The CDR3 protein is CASSPGTPSKETQYF. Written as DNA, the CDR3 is TGCGCCAGCAGCCCGGGGACACCCTCAAAAGAGACCCAGTACTTC.

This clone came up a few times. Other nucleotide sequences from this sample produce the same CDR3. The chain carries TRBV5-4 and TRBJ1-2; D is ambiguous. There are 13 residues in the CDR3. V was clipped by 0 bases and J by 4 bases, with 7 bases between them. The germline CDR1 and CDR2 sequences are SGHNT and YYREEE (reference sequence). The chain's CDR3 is CASSLDTFYGYTF. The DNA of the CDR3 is TGTGCCAGCAGCTTGGACACCTTCTATGGCTACACCTTC.

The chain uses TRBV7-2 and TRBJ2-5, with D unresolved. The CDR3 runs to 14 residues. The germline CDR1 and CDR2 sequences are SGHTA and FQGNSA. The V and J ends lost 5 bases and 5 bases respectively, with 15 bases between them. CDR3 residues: CASSPDTSRETQYF. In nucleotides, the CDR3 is TGTGCCAGCAGCCCTGACACCTCCAGGGAGACCCAGTACTTC.

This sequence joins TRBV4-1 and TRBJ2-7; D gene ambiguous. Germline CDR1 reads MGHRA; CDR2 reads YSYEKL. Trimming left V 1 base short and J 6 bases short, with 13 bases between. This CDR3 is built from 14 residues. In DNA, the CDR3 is TGCGCCAGCAGCCAAGGGCCCGTGGTTGGCGAGCAGTACTTC. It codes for CASSQGPVVGEQYF.

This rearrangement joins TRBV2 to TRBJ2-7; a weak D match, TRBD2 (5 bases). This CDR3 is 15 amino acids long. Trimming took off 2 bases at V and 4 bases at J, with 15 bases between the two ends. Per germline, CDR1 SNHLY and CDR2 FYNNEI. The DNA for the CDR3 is TGTGCCAGCAGTGAATTCCGGGATCCTCAATACGAGCAGTACTTC. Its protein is CASSEFRDPQYEQYF.

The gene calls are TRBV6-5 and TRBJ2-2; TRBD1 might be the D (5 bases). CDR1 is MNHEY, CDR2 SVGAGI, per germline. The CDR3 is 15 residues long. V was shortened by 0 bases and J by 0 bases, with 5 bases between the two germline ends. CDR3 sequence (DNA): TGTGCCAGCAGTTACTCAGGGGCGAACACCGGGGAGCTGTTTTTT. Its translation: CASSYSGANTGELFF.

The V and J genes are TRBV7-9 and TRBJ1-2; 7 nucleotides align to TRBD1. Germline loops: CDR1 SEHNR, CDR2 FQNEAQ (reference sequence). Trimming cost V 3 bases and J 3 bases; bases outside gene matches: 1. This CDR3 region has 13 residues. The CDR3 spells CASSFGQDYGYTF. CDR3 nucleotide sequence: TGTGCCAGCAGCTTCGGACAGGACTATGGCTACACCTTC.